The clone carrying this T cell receptor beta chain was picked up a small number of times. Primers used in a second PCR of roughly 7 to 12 cycles were a sample-barcoded 5' primer and a J-beta primer mix. TCRdb analysed the 5' RACE reads with MiXCR anew, one entry per CDR3 protein. The data show more than 650,000 distinct CDR3 sequences, with around a quarter seen just once and under 3% held by the top ten. This record belongs to a study of blood T cells in healthy people across ages. The authors drew around 9.3 milliliters of peripheral blood from each donor. Extractions gave at least 5 micrograms of total RNA per sample. Germline V gives CDR1 SNHLY, CDR2 FYNNEI. The CDR3 spans 15 residues. After removal of 6 bases from V and 2 bases from J, the junction contained 5 bases not matched to a gene. The sample also formed part of further work on T cells of mothers and their children. That publication notes: Reads obtained per mother exceeded 9 million TCR beta CDR3 reads, with about 3 million obtained per child.

The clonotype was recovered from a boy between 10 and 17 years old in good health. Sequencing was performed on blood. This chain links TRBV2 with TRBJ2-7, with 12 bases fitting TRBD2. CDR3 in DNA: TGTGCCAGCAGATGGACTAGCGGGGCGGCCTACGAGCAGTACTTC. Amino acid sequence: CASRWTSGAAYEQYF.